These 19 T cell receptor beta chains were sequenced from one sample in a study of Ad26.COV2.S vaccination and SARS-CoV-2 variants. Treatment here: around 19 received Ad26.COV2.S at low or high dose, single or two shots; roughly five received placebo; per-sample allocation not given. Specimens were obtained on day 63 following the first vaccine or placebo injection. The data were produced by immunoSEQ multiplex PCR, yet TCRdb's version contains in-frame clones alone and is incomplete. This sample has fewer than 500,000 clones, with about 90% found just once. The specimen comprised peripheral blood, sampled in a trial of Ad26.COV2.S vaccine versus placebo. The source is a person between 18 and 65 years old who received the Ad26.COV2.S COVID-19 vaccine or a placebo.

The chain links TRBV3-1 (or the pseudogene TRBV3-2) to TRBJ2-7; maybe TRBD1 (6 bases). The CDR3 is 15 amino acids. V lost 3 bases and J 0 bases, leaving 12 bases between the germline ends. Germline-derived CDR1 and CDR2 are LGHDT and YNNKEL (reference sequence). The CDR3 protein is CASSQTGFSSYEQYF. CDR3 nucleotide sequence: TGTGCCAGCAGCCAGACAGGTTTTAGCTCCTACGAGCAGTACTTC.

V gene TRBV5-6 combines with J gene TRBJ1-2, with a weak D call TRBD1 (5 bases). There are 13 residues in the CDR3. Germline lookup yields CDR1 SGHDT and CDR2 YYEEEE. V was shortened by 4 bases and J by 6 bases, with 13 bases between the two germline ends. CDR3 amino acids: CASSPGGVDGYTF. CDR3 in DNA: TGTGCCAGCAGCCCCGGGGGGGTAGATGGCTACACCTTC.

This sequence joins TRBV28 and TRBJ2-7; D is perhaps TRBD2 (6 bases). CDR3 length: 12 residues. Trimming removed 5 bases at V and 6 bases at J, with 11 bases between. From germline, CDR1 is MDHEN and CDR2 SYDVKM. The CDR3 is CASSTGTPEQYF. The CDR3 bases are TGTGCCAGCAGTACCGGGACTCCCGAGCAGTACTTC.

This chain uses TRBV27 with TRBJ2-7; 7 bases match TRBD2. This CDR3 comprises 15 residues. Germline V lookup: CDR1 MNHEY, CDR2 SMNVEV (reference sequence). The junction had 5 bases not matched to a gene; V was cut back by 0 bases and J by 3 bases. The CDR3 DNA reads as TGTGCCAGCAGTTTATCGGCGGGAGTCGGCTACGAGCAGTACTTC. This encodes CASSLSAGVGYEQYF.

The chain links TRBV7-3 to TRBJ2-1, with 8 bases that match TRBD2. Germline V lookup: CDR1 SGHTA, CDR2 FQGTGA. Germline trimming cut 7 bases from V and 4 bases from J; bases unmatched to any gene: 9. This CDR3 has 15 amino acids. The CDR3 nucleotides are TGTGCCAGCACGACTCATAGCGGGATATACAATGAGCAGTTCTTC. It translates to CASTTHSGIYNEQFF.

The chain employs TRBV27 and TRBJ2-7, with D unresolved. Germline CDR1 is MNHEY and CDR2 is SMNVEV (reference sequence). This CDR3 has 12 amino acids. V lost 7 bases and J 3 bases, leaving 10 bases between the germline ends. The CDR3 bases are TGTGCCAGCAAAGTACTCCGCTACGAGCAGTACTTC. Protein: CASKVLRYEQYF.

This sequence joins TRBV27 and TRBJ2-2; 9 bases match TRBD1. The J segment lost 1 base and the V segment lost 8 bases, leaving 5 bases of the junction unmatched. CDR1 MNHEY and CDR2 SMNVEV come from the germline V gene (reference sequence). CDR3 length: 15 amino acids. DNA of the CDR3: TGTGCCAGCGGAAAGGACAGGGGGAACACCGGGGAGCTGTTTTTT. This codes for CASGKDRGNTGELFF.

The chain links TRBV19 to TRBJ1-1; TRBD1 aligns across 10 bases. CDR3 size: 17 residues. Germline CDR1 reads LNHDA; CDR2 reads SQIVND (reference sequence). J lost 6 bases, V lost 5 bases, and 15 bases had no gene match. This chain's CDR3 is CASSLRQGAPRVAEAFF. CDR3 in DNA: TGTGCCAGTAGTCTTAGACAGGGGGCGCCCCGGGTTGCTGAAGCTTTCTTT.

CDR3 in amino acids: CASSTTGYQPQHF. CDR3 bases: TGTGCCAGCAGCACTACAGGGTATCAGCCCCAGCATTTT. The chain employs TRBV3-1 (or the pseudogene TRBV3-2) and TRBJ1-5, with TRBD1 as a possible D gene (6 bases). The CDR3 loop spans 13 amino acids. Germline V gene data show CDR1 as LGHDT and CDR2 as YNNKEL (reference sequence). The V gene lost 5 bases and the J gene lost 5 bases, with 10 bases spanning the gap.

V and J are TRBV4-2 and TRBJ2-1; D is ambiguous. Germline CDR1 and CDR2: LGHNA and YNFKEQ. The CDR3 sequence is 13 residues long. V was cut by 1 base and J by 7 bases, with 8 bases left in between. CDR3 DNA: TGTGCCAGCAGCCAAGGGTCTTCTAATGAGCAGTTCTTC. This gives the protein CASSQGSSNEQFF.

The CDR3 is CASRVSGRSETQYF. CDR3 in DNA: TGTGCCAGCAGGGTTAGCGGGAGGTCAGAGACCCAGTACTTC. V gene TRBV6-5 combines with J gene TRBJ2-5; 10 bases match TRBD2. Germline trimming cut 6 bases from V and 4 bases from J; bases unmatched to any gene: 5. Germline values: CDR1 MNHEY, CDR2 SVGAGI. The CDR3 runs 14 residues.

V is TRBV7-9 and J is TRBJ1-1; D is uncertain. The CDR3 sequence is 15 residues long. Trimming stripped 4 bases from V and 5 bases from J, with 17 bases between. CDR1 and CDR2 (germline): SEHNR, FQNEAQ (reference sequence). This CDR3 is CASSSARISGTEAFF. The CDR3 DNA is TGTGCCAGCAGCTCAGCACGGATATCGGGTACTGAAGCTTTCTTT.

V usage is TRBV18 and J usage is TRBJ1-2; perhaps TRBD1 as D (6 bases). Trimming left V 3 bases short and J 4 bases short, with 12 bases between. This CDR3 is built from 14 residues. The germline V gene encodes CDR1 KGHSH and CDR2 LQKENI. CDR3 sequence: CASSPETGSYGYTF. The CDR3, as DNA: TGTGCCAGCTCACCCGAGACAGGCTCCTATGGCTACACCTTC.

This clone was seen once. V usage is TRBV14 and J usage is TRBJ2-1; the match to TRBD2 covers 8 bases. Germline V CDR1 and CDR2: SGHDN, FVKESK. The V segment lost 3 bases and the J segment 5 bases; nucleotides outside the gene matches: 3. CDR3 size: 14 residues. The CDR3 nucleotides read TGTGCCAGCAGCCATACTAGCGGAGACAATGAGCAGTTCTTC. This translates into CASSHTSGDNEQFF.

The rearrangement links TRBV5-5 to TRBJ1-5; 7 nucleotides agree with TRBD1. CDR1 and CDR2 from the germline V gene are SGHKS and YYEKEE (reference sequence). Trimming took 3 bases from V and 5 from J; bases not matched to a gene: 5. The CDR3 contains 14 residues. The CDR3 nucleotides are TGTGCCAGCAGCTCCGGTCAGGGGGATCAGCCCCAGCATTTT. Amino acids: CASSSGQGDQPQHF.

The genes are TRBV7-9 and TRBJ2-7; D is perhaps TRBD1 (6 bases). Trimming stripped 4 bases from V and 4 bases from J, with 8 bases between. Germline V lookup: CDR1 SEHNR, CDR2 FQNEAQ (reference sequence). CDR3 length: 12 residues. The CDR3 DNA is TGTGCCAGCAGCTCAGGGGTATACGAGCAGTACTTC. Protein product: CASSSGVYEQYF.

The CDR3 here is CASSYSTGDGAQYF. CDR3 DNA sequence: TGTGCCAGCAGTTACTCTACGGGGGATGGGGCCCAGTACTTC. V is TRBV6-2 or TRBV6-3 and J is TRBJ2-5; perhaps TRBD2 as D (6 bases). Germline-derived CDR1 and CDR2 are MNHEY and SVGEGT. The CDR3 sequence is 14 residues long. Trimming removed 0 bases at V and 9 bases at J, with 14 bases between.

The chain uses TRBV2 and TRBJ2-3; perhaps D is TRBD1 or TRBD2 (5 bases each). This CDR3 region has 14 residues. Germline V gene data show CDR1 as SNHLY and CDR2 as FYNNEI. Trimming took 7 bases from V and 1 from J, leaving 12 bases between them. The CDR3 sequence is CASTPGPRTDTQYF. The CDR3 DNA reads TGTGCCAGCACCCCGGGACCTCGCACAGATACGCAGTATTTT.

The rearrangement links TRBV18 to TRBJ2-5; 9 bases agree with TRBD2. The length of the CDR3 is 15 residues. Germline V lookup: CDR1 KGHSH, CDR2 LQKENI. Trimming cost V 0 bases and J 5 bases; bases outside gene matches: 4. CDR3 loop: CASSPPLSGGETQYF. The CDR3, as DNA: TGTGCCAGCTCACCACCGTTGAGCGGGGGGGAGACCCAGTACTTC. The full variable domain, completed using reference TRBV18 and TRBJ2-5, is NAGVMQNPRHLVRRRGQEARLRCSPMKGHSHVYWYRQLPEEGLKFMVYLQKENIIDESGMPKERFSAEFPKEGPSILRIQQVVRGDSAAYFCASSPPLSGGETQYFGPGTRLLVL.